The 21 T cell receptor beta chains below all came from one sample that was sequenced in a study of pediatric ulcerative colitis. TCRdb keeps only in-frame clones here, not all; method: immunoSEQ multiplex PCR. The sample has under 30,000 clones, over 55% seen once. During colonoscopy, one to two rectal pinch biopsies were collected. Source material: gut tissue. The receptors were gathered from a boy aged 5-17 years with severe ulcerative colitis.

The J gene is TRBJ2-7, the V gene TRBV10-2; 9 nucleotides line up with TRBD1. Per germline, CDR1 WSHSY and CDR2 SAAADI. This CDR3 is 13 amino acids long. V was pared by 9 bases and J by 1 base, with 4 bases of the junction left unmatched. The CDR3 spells CASTTGGSYEQYF. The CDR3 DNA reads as TGCGCCAGTACGACAGGGGGGTCCTACGAGCAGTACTTC.

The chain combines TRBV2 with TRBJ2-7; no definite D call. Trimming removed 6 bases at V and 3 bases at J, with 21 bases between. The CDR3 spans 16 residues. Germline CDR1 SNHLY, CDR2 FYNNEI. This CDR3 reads CASRFRVGTVGYEQYF. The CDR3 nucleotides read TGTGCCAGCAGGTTTAGGGTTGGTACGGTTGGCTACGAGCAGTACTTC.

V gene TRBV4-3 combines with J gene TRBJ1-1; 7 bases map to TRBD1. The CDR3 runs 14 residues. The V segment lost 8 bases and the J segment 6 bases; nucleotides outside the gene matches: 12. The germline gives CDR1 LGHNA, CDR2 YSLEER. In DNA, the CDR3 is TGCGCCAGCCAAGAGATCGAGGGGGCACCTGAAGCTTTCTTT. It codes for CASQEIEGAPEAFF.

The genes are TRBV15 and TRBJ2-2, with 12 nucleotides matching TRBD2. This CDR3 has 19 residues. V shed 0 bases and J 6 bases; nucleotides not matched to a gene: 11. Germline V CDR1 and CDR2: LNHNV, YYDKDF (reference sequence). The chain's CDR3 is CATSRDSLAGGHKPGELFF. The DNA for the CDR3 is TGTGCCACCAGCAGAGATTCACTAGCGGGAGGCCACAAGCCCGGGGAGCTGTTTTTT.

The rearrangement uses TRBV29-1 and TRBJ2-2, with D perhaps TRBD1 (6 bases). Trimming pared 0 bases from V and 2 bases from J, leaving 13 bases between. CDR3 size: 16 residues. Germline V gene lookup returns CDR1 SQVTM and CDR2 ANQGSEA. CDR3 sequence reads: CSVEDRRTVNTGELFF. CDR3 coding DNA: TGCAGCGTTGAAGATCGAAGGACAGTTAACACCGGGGAGCTGTTTTTT.

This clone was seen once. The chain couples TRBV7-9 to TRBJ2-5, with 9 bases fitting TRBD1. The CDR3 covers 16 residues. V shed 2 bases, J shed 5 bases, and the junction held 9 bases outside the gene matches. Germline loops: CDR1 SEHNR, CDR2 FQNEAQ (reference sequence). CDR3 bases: TGTGCCAGCAGCTTAAGCCCCGGACAGGGGAGGGAGACCCAGTACTTC. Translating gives CASSLSPGQGRETQYF. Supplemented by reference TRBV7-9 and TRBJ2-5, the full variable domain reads DTGVSQNPRHKITKRGQNVTFRCDPISEHNRLYWYRQTLGQGPEFLTYFQNEAQLEKSRLLSDRFSAERPKGSFSTLEIQRTEQGDSAMYLCASSLSPGQGRETQYFGPGTRLLVL.

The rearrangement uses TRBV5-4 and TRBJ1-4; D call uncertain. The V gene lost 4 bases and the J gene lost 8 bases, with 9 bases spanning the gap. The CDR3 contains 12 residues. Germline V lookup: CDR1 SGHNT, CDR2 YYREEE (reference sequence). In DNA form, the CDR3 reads TGTGCCAGCAGCGGGCCCGGGGAAAAACTGTTTTTT. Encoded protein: CASSGPGEKLFF.

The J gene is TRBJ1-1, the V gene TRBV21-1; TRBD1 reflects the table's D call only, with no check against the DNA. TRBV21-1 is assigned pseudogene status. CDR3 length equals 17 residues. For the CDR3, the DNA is TGTGCCAGCAGCAAAAGACCGGGACAGGGGGGATACACTGAAGCTTTCTTT. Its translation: CASSKRPGQGGYTEAFF.

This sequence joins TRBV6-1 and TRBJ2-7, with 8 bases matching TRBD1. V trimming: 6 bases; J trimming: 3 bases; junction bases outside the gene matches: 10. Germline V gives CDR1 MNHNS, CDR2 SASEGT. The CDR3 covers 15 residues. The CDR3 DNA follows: TGTGCCAGCAGAGCAGACAGGGGAAGGTACTACGAGCAGTACTTC. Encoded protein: CASRADRGRYYEQYF.

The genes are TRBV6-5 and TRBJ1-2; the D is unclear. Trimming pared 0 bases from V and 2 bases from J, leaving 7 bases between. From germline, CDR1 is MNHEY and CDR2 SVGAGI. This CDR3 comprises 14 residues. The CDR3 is CASSYSAGNYGYTF. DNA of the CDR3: TGTGCCAGCAGTTACTCAGCGGGGAACTATGGCTACACCTTC.

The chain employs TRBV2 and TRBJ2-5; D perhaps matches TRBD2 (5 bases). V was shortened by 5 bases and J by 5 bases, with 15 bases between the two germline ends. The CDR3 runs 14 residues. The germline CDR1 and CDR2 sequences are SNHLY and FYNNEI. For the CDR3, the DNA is TGTGCCAGCAGTACCGGGGTCCCCTCGGAGACCCAGTACTTC. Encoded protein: CASSTGVPSETQYF. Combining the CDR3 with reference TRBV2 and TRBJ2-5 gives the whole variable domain EPEVTQTPSHQVTQMGQEVILRCVPISNHLYFYWYRQILGQKVEFLVSFYNNEISEKSEIFDDQFSVERPDGSNFTLKIRSTKLEDSAMYFCASSTGVPSETQYFGPGTRLLVL.

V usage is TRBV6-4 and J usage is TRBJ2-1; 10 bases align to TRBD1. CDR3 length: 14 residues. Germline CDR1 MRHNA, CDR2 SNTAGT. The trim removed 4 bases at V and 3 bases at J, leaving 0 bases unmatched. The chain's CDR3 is CASSGTGGYNEQFF. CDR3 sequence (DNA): TGTGCCAGCAGTGGGACAGGGGGCTACAATGAGCAGTTCTTC.

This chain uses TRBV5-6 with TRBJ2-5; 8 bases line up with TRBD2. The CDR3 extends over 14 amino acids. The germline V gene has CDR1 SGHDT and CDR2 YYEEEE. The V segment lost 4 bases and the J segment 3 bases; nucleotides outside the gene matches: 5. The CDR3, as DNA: TGTGCCAGCAGCGATATAGCGGGGAAAGAGACCCAGTACTTC. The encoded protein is CASSDIAGKETQYF. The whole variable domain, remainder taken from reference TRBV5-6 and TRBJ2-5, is DAGVTQSPTHLIKTRGQQVTLRCSPKSGHDTVSWYQQALGQGPQFIFQYYEEEERQRGNFPDRFSGHQFPNYSSELNVNALLLGDSALYLCASSDIAGKETQYFGPGTRLLVL.

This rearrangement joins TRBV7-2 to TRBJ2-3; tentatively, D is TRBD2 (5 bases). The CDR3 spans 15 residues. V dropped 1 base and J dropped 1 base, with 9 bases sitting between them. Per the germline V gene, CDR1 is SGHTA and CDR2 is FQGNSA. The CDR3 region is CASSLGRARTDTQYF. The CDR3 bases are TGTGCCAGCAGCTTAGGGCGGGCGCGCACAGATACGCAGTATTTT.

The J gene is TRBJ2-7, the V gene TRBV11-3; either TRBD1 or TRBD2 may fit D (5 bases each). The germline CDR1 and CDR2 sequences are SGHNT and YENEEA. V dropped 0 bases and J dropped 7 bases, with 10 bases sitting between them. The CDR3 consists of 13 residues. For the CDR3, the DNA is TGTGCCAGCAGCTTAGAGCAGGGCGGGGAGCAGTACTTC. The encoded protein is CASSLEQGGEQYF.

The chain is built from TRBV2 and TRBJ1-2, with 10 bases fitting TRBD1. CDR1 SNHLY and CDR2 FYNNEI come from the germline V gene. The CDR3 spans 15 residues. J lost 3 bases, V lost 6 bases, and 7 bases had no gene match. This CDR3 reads CASSRTGGRDYGYTF. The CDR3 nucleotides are TGTGCCAGCAGCCGGACAGGGGGAAGGGACTATGGCTACACCTTC.

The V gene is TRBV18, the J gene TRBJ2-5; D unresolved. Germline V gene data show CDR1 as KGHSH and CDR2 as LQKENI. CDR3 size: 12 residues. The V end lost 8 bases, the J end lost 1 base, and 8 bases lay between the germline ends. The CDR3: CASATPQETQYF. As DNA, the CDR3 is TGTGCCAGCGCGACTCCCCAAGAGACCCAGTACTTC.

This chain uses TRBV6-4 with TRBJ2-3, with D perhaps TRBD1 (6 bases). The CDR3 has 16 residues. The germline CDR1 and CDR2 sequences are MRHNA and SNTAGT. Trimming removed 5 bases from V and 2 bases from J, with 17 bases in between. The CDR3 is CASSNSTGSVTDTQYF. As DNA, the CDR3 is TGTGCCAGCAGTAATTCCACAGGGTCTGTCACAGATACGCAGTATTTT.

CDR3 DNA sequence: TGTGCCAGCAGTGCACCAGGGGGCGCGGAGACCCAGTACTTC. Amino acids: CASSAPGGAETQYF. This sequence joins TRBV6-1 and TRBJ2-5; the match to TRBD1 covers 8 bases. The germline V gene has CDR1 MNHNS and CDR2 SASEGT. The CDR3 is made up of 14 amino acids. V lost 4 bases to trimming and J lost 5 bases; unmatched junction nucleotides: 6.

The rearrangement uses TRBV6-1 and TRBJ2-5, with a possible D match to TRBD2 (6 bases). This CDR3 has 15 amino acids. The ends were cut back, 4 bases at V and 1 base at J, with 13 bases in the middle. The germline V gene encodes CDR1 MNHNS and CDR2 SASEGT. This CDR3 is CASSGEGRSQETQYF. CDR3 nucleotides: TGTGCCAGCAGTGGAGAAGGGAGGTCCCAAGAGACCCAGTACTTC.

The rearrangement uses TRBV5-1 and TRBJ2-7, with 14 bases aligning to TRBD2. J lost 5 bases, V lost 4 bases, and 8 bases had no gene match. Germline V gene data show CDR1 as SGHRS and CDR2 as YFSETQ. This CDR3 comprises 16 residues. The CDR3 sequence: CASSKEGLAGVDEQYF. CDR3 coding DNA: TGCGCCAGCAGCAAAGAGGGACTAGCGGGAGTCGACGAGCAGTACTTC. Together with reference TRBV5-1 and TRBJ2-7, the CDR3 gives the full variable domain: KAGVTQTPRYLIKTRGQQVTLSCSPISGHRSVSWYQQTPGQGLQFLFEYFSETQRNKGNFPGRFSGRQFSNSRSEMNVSTLELGDSALYLCASSKEGLAGVDEQYFGPGTRLTVT.